The 8 T cell receptor beta chains presented below share a single source sample, sequenced in a study of blood T cells in healthy people across ages. Alongside a J-beta primer mix, a sample-barcoded 5' primer served in a second PCR lasting roughly 6 to 11 cycles. From the 5' RACE reads, TCRdb called clonotypes with MiXCR, one entry per CDR3 protein. The sample lists 1.2 million to 1.5 million distinct CDR3 sequences, roughly 40% occurring once. The sample taken for sequencing was blood. The origin of the receptors is a woman aged 18-35 years in good health.

This clonotype appeared a few times. The chain links TRBV5-1 to TRBJ2-1; 11 nucleotides align to TRBD2. There are 16 residues in the CDR3. After removal of 6 bases from V and 5 bases from J, the junction contained 10 bases not matched to a gene. Germline V gives CDR1 SGHRS, CDR2 YFSETQ. The CDR3 DNA reads as TGCGCCAGCAAGCCGACTAGCGGGGTAAGGGACAATGAGCAGTTCTTC. It translates to CASKPTSGVRDNEQFF.

This clonotype occurred a few times. CDR3 sequence: CSVEGYGTRFNEQYF. CDR3 DNA: TGCAGCGTTGAAGGGTACGGGACTAGGTTCAATGAGCAGTACTTC. The rearrangement joins TRBV29-1 to TRBJ2-7; TRBD2 matches at 8 bases. Per the germline V gene, CDR1 is SQVTM and CDR2 is ANQGSEA. J gave up 7 bases and V 1 base, and 12 bases lay outside the gene matches. CDR3 length: 15 amino acids.

V is TRBV20-1 and J is TRBJ1-4; no clear D gene. The germline V gene has CDR1 DFQATT and CDR2 SNEGSKA (reference sequence). Trimming cost V 7 bases and J 0 bases, with 6 bases left between them. This CDR3 comprises 12 residues. CDR3 sequence: CSVLATNEKLFF. CDR3 nucleotides: TGCAGTGTGCTCGCAACTAATGAAAAACTGTTTTTT.

The chain couples TRBV29-1 to TRBJ2-5, with 15 nucleotides matching TRBD2. CDR1 and CDR2 from the germline V gene are SQVTM and ANQGSEA. V gave up 5 bases and J gave up 11 bases; unmatched junction bases: 21. The CDR3 length is 18 residues. CDR3 bases: TGCAGCGTTCCTGGACTAGCGGGAGGGCCCCAATTCGGCAATGAGCAGTACTTC. The encoded protein is CSVPGLAGGPQFGNEQYF. Drawing the rest from reference TRBV29-1 and TRBJ2-5, the complete variable domain is SAVISQKPSRDICQRGTSLTIQCQVDSQVTMMFWYRQQPGQSLTLIATANQGSEATYESGFVIDKFPISRPNLTFSTLTVSNMSPEDSSIYLCSVPGLAGGPQFGNEQYFGPGTRLLVL.

Only a few counts were recorded for this clonotype. The rearrangement joins TRBV6-5 to TRBJ2-7; tentative D call: TRBD2 (5 bases). The end of the DNA aligns better with TRBJ2-5, so the J call may be wrong. Germline V CDR1 and CDR2: MNHEY, SVGAGI. The CDR3 runs 14 residues. In nucleotides, the CDR3 is TGTGCCAGCAGTTACAGGTGGGGAGCGGAGACCCAGTACTTC. This sequence encodes CASSYRWGAETQYF.

The chain has TRBV27 and TRBJ1-5; D is uncertain. Per germline, CDR1 MNHEY and CDR2 SMNVEV (reference sequence). The CDR3 is 13 amino acids. V lost 7 bases and J lost 1, with 8 bases in between. The CDR3 loop reads CASTAGSNQPQHF. The CDR3, as DNA: TGTGCCAGCACCGCCGGGAGCAATCAGCCCCAGCATTTT.

This chain uses TRBV10-3 with TRBJ2-3; 14 bases map to TRBD2. Per the germline V gene, CDR1 is ENHRY and CDR2 is SYGVKD. The CDR3 sequence is 15 residues long. Germline trimming cut 8 bases from V and 3 bases from J; bases unmatched to any gene: 4. CDR3 in DNA: TGTGCCATCGCCGGGACTAGCGGGAGTACAGATACGCAGTATTTT. Translation: CAIAGTSGSTDTQYF.

This chain links TRBV6-5 with TRBJ2-6, with 9 bases matching TRBD1. CDR3 length: 19 residues. Per germline, CDR1 MNHEY and CDR2 SVGAGI. V shed 2 bases and J 0 bases; nucleotides not matched to a gene: 8. CDR3 protein: CASSYGNRGRSSGANVLTF. CDR3 DNA sequence: TGTGCCAGCAGTTACGGGAACAGGGGGCGTTCCTCTGGGGCCAACGTCCTGACTTTC.